This T cell receptor (beta chain) was identified in a study of blood T cells in healthy people across ages (dated by TCRdb to between 2014 and 2017). About the full investigation: In model experiments, roughly one uniquely barcoded TCR beta cDNA molecule per two T cells was captured by template switching. The study measured age-related changes in TCR beta repertoire diversity using deep sequencing normalized with unique cDNA molecular identifiers. The donors were divided into four age groups: young (average roughly 15 years), middle-aged (over 35), aged (roughly 60) and long-lived (around 87). To avoid experimental bias, donors of different ages were spread randomly across the sequencing lanes. Using the same blood draw, the study looked at two additional independent replicas of 1 million unique cDNA reads for two donors, one aged 18 to 29 and the other aged 80 or older.

The library was built by means of 5' RACE. Sequencing took place on an Illumina HiSeq 2500. The second PCR ran for about 6 to 11 cycles and used a J-beta primer mix along with a sample-barcoded 5' primer. A unique molecular identifier was introduced onto each TCR beta cDNA molecule by a template-switch 5' adaptor carrying 12 random nucleotides. At least 2.5 million CDR3-containing paired-end reads were obtained from each sample. First-strand cDNA synthesis was performed from all RNA using the Mint cDNA synthesis kit, with priming by a TRBC-specific oligonucleotide. Following uracil-DNA glycosylase treatment, a first 18-cycle PCR with universal primers M1SS and BC2_uni_R was performed on all cDNA. The original pipeline was this. Each sample was normalized by randomly selecting 1 million high-quality reads, each carrying a distinct molecular identifier. Reads sharing molecular identifiers were discarded rather than binned into consensus sequences. CDR3 identification, clonotype clustering and error correction used MiTCR with a Q25 quality threshold and the strictest error-elimination algorithm. Lower-bound total TCR beta diversity was estimated with a nonparametric unseen species model using Euler transformation. TCRdb redid the processing of the public reads, applying fastp at Q25 and MiXCR, and retained in-frame beta chains. Duplicate CDR3 protein sequences are folded into a single record with the most common DNA and genes. Here the V and J calls rest on TCRdb's processing, not on the authors' analysis. The sample table records 700,000 to 850,000 distinct CDR3 sequences; about 55% of these occur just once. The ten most abundant clones make up 41% of the sample.

Note on this clonotype: Its antigen remains undetermined. Per-base qualities were not stored, and no clone one base away is much larger.

The full study reports these points: Conclusive comparison of naive and antigen-experienced compartments was prevented by the profiling of bulk unsorted PBMCs. A strong correlation was found between observed TCR beta diversity and the percentage of naive T cells measured by flow cytometry. Estimates of total diversity based on one million sequenced T cells were considered lower bounds and underestimates. Compared with the aged group, the long-lived group had more naive CD4+ T cells, fewer expanded clones and increased TCR diversity, suggesting age selection. Donor CMV infection status was unknown, potentially confounding age-related changes in expanded clonotypes. As age increased, observed TCR beta diversity per million T cells dropped in a roughly linear way, and a significant reduction was already evident by age about 40.

For CDR1 and CDR2, the germline V gene (reference sequence) lists PRHDT and FYEKMQ. V loses 7 bases of germline sequence and J loses 6 bases, and the interval between the two ends is 18 bases. The CDR3 sequence holds 15 residues, the cysteine and phenylalanine included. Here the CDR3 DNA is all that survives: 45 bases in frame from base 1. Systemically healthy Caucasian individuals from Russia, over 30 in total and aged about 6 to 95 years, were included as donors. Approximately 9 milliliters of peripheral blood were collected from each donor into EDTA-treated Vacutainer tubes. Ficoll-Paque density-gradient centrifugation was used to isolate PBMCs, with at least 7 million obtained per sample. Total RNA was extracted from PBMCs with Trizol reagent, with at least 5 micrograms obtained per sample. For every donor, an aliquot of PBMCs went through flow cytometry to measure the percentages of naive CD45RAhigh/CD27high T cells.

The chain is made from TRBV13 and TRBJ2-2, with no reliable assignment of the D segment. Source material: blood. The origin of this receptor is a man aged 80 or over in good health. The CDR3: CASTAAWFEAGELFF. At the DNA level, the sequence is TGTGCCAGCACCGCCGCGTGGTTTGAGGCCGGGGAGCTGTTTTTT.